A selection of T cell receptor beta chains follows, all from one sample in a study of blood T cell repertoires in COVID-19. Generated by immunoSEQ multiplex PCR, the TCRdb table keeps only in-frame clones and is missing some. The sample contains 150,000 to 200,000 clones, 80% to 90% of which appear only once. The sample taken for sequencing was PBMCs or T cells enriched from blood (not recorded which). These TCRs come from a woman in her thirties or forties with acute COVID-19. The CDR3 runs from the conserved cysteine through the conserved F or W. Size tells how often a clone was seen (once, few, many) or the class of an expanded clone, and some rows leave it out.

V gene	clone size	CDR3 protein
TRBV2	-	CASSEEAGAYEQYF
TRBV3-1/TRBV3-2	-	CASSQRRGNEKLFF
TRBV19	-	CASSMITWTEAFF
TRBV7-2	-	CASSPYTGASYEQYF
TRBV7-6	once	CASSLGANSNQPQHF
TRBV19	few	CASAQRGGEGQYF
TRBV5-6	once	CASSHELGGSNQPQHF
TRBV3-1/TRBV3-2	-	CASSQGSGGSTDTQYF
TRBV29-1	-	CSASGSLDNEQFF
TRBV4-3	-	CASSQAATGEKLFF
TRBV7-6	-	CASSARPGTSGGIPDTQYF
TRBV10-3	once	CAISESDRGNSPLHF
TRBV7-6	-	CASGSGPYEQYF
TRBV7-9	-	CASSLGGQNIEKLFF
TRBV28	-	CASRTIQFTGNQETQYF
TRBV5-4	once	CASSRGTSGTSTDTQYF
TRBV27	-	CASSGLAGAGEQYF
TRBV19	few	CASGTGARWTEAFF
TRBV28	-	CASTPPRGNTIYF
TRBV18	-	CASSPPAGEAGELFF
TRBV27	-	CASSFARLGADTQYF
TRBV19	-	CASRDRGDYGYTF
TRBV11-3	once	CASSLARGTEAFF
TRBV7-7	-	CASSPVALAGGDTGELFF
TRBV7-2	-	CASSFSSGSYNEQFF
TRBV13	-	CASSLGLAGAARDTQYF